The clone carrying this T cell receptor beta chain has at least ten counts. The antigen is unknown. The germline gives CDR1 DFQATT, CDR2 SNEGSKA (reference sequence). Trimming took 3 bases from V and 4 from J, leaving 9 bases between them. The CDR3 runs 12 residues. This sample was included in a study of T cells in Graves' hyperthyroidism and ophthalmopathy. Notes on the study in general: The model anticipated ophthalmopathy a median approximately six months pre-onset. Most expanded thyroid clonotypes above 0.001 recurred in blood. From stable hyperthyroidism, ophthalmopathy was set apart by a 13 V-J model.

The TCR beta CDR3 regions underwent amplification using RNA transcripts as the source. During a first-round RT-PCR of the TCR CDR3, the HTBI primer set was used. TCRdb redid the calling of the multiplex PCR reads with MiXCR, one entry per CDR3 protein. The sample holds about 420,000 distinct CDR3 sequences, more than 15% seen once. This TCR was sampled from a woman aged 18-30 years with Graves' hyperthyroidism. What was sequenced was blood. The V gene is TRBV20-1, the J gene TRBJ1-2, with D possibly matching TRBD1 (5 bases). The CDR3 bases are TGCAGTGCTAGGGGGGGGGGCTATGGCTACACCTTC. Protein: CSARGGGYGYTF.